The 30 T cell receptor beta chains below come from one sample, sequenced in a study of cytotoxic CD8 clonotypes in ibrutinib-treated CLL. Profiled with immunoSEQ multiplex PCR; TCRdb holds only in-frame clones, not every one. Seen here are some 81,000 clones, more than 75% observed once, and the top ten hold about 4.4%. The material was PBMCs, obtained after 12 months of ibrutinib treatment. The receptors derive from a human donor with chronic lymphocytic leukemia.

The chain has TRBV7-2 and TRBJ1-1; weak D call: TRBD1 (5 bases). In germline, CDR1 is SGHTA, CDR2 FQGNSA. Trimming removed 5 bases at V and 4 bases at J, with 11 bases between. The CDR3 sequence is 13 residues long. CDR3 DNA sequence: TGTGCCAGCAGCACCGAAAGGGGCACTGAAGCTTTCTTT. Translating it yields CASSTERGTEAFF. The entire variable domain, with the rest obtained from reference TRBV7-2 and TRBJ1-1, is as follows: GAGVSQSPSNKVTEKGKDVELRCDPISGHTALYWYRQSLGQGLEFLIYFQGNSAPDKSGLPSDRFSAERTGGSVSTLTIQRTQQEDSAVYLCASSTERGTEAFFGQGTRLTVV.

V is TRBV6-1 and J is TRBJ2-2, with D perhaps matching TRBD2 (6 bases). Trimming pared 4 bases from V and 4 bases from J, leaving 13 bases between. Germline loops: CDR1 MNHNS, CDR2 SASEGT. This CDR3 has 15 amino acids. The chain's CDR3 is CASSGVADGTGELFF. The CDR3 nucleotides read TGTGCCAGCAGTGGAGTAGCGGACGGCACCGGGGAGCTGTTTTTT.

The chain joins TRBV5-6 to TRBJ1-1; 8 bases map to TRBD1. The length of the CDR3 is 12 residues. The ends lost 4 bases at V and 8 bases at J; junction bases unmatched: 4. Germline lookup yields CDR1 SGHDT and CDR2 YYEEEE. The CDR3 coding sequence is TGTGCCAGCAGCAGCCGGGACAGGGAAGCTTTCTTT. It yields the protein CASSSRDREAFF. Drawing the rest from reference TRBV5-6 and TRBJ1-1, the complete variable domain is DAGVTQSPTHLIKTRGQQVTLRCSPKSGHDTVSWYQQALGQGPQFIFQYYEEEERQRGNFPDRFSGHQFPNYSSELNVNALLLGDSALYLCASSSRDREAFFGQGTRLTVV.

This chain joins TRBV7-2 and TRBJ1-2; D call uncertain. Between the trimmed V and J ends, which lost 0 bases and 9 bases, there was a span of 14 bases. From germline, CDR1 is SGHTA and CDR2 FQGNSA. The CDR3 sequence is 14 residues long. The DNA of the CDR3 is TGTGCCAGCAGCTTAGCGGAGGGTGGACGGAGCTACACCTTC. Protein: CASSLAEGGRSYTF. Supplemented by reference TRBV7-2 and TRBJ1-2, the full variable domain reads GAGVSQSPSNKVTEKGKDVELRCDPISGHTALYWYRQSLGQGLEFLIYFQGNSAPDKSGLPSDRFSAERTGGSVSTLTIQRTQQEDSAVYLCASSLAEGGRSYTFGSGTRLTVV.

On this clone itself: One end of the junction is discordant with germline, which a read error may explain. The V call is TRBV6-5, the J call TRBJ2-4; perhaps TRBD2 as D (5 bases). The length of the CDR3 is 16 residues. CDR1 MNHEY and CDR2 SVGAGI come from the germline V gene. CDR3 amino acids: CAGSYGRPGAKNIQYF. CDR3 in DNA: TGTGCCGGCAGTTACGGGCGCCCGGGGGCCAAAAACATTCAGTACTTC.

The chain couples TRBV5-1 to TRBJ2-5; D is unclear. V lost 4 bases to trimming and J lost 5 bases, with 18 bases between them. CDR3 size: 15 residues. Germline V gene sequence: CDR1 SGHRS, CDR2 YFSETQ. CDR3 region: CASSPLIGLGETQYF. The CDR3 DNA follows: TGCGCCAGCAGCCCCCTTATCGGGCTGGGGGAGACCCAGTACTTC.

V is TRBV4-3 and J is TRBJ2-5; D not resolved. V gave up 4 bases and J gave up 5 bases, with 11 bases separating them. This CDR3 is 13 amino acids long. Germline CDR1 reads LGHNA; CDR2 reads YSLEER. As DNA, the CDR3 is TGCGCCAGCAGCCGGCGGTTGGGGGAGACCCAGTACTTC. This translates into CASSRRLGETQYF.

The V call is TRBV4-2, the J call TRBJ1-2; D ambiguous. Trimming cost V 3 bases and J 7 bases, with 12 bases left between them. Germline CDR1 and CDR2: LGHNA and YNFKEQ. The CDR3 has 13 residues. The CDR3 nucleotides read TGTGCCAGCAGCCAGGCTGATTCGGGTGGCTACACCTTC. This encodes CASSQADSGGYTF.

This rearrangement joins TRBV6-1 to TRBJ2-3; no clear D. The length of the CDR3 is 14 residues. Germline V gene lookup returns CDR1 MNHNS and CDR2 SASEGT. Trimming shortened V by 3 bases and J by 4 bases, and 11 bases separated the two germline ends. CDR3 sequence reads: CASSDEWFADTQYF. CDR3 nucleotide sequence: TGTGCCAGCAGTGATGAGTGGTTCGCAGATACGCAGTATTTT.

The V gene is TRBV5-1, the J gene TRBJ2-1, with unresolved D. V lost 0 bases and J lost 4, with 5 bases in between. Germline V CDR1 and CDR2: SGHRS, YFSETQ. CDR3 length: 13 residues. CDR3 loop: CASSLGQYNEQFF. CDR3 nucleotide sequence: TGCGCCAGCAGCTTGGGGCAATACAATGAGCAGTTCTTC.

This clone was seen a single time. The chain carries TRBV7-2 and TRBJ2-5, with 7 bases identical to TRBD2. The V gene end was trimmed by 5 bases and the J gene end by 0 bases; junction bases not matched to a gene: 6. Germline V CDR1 and CDR2: SGHTA, FQGNSA. CDR3 length equals 15 residues. CDR3: CASSRVGGDQETQYF. The CDR3, as DNA: TGTGCCAGCAGCCGGGTTGGGGGGGACCAAGAGACCCAGTACTTC.

This clone was counted a single time. The J gene is TRBJ2-7, the V gene TRBV6-5, with 7 positions matching TRBD1. The ends lost 8 bases at V and 3 bases at J; junction bases unmatched: 7. The CDR3 spans 13 residues. Germline assignment: CDR1 MNHEY and CDR2 SVGAGI. The CDR3 nucleotides read TGTGCCAGCTTATCGGCAGGGGGCTACGAGCAGTACTTC. As protein: CASLSAGGYEQYF.

This clone was picked up a small number of times. The gene calls are TRBV29-1 and TRBJ1-5; no definite D call. The CDR3 consists of 13 residues. Germline V CDR1 and CDR2: SQVTM, ANQGSEA. The DNA of the CDR3 is TGCACCTCCTGGACGGGGTGGAATCAGCCCCAGCATTTT. Protein: CTSWTGWNQPQHF.

This clone occurred a few times. The chain recombines TRBV4-3 with TRBJ2-5; D might be TRBD2 (6 bases). The CDR3 has 13 residues. Germline V lookup: CDR1 LGHNA, CDR2 YSLEER. V was shortened by 1 base and J by 7 bases, with 10 bases between the two germline ends. CDR3 region: CASSQGTMGTQYF. DNA for the CDR3: TGCGCCAGCAGCCAAGGGACTATGGGGACCCAGTACTTC.

The chain has TRBV5-1 and TRBJ2-1; possibly TRBD2 for D (5 bases). Germline values: CDR1 SGHRS, CDR2 YFSETQ. Trimming took off 3 bases at V and 15 bases at J, with 16 bases between the two ends. The CDR3 loop spans 12 amino acids. The DNA for the CDR3 is TGCGCCAGCAGCTCGCTAGGGTCCGGAGGGTTCTTC. Amino acid sequence: CASSSLGSGGFF.

The chain uses TRBV7-8 and TRBJ2-5; D not certain. The tail of the sequence fits TRBJ2-7 better, so the J call may be wrong. The CDR3 runs to 14 residues. In germline, CDR1 is SGHVS, CDR2 FQNEAQ. The CDR3: CASSPRPSSYEQYF. For the CDR3, the DNA is TGTGCCAGCAGCCCACGTCCAAGCTCCTACGAGCAGTACTTC.

The chain couples TRBV4-2 to TRBJ2-5; no definite D call. V dropped 4 bases and J dropped 2 bases, with 8 bases sitting between them. CDR3 length equals 13 residues. The germline V gene has CDR1 LGHNA and CDR2 YNFKEQ. The CDR3 loop is CASSRLGQETQYF. The CDR3 DNA follows: TGTGCCAGCAGCCGACTCGGGCAAGAGACCCAGTACTTC.

This chain links TRBV7-2 with TRBJ1-6; D is undetermined. Germline V gene lookup returns CDR1 SGHTA and CDR2 FQGNSA. This CDR3 has 12 residues. The V end was cut by 1 base, the J end by 7 bases, with 2 bases between. CDR3 nucleotides: TGTGCCAGCAGCTTAGAGAATTCACCCCTCCACTTT. Translated, it gives CASSLENSPLHF. The full variable domain, rest sourced from reference TRBV7-2 and TRBJ1-6, is GAGVSQSPSNKVTEKGKDVELRCDPISGHTALYWYRQSLGQGLEFLIYFQGNSAPDKSGLPSDRFSAERTGGSVSTLTIQRTQQEDSAVYLCASSLENSPLHFGNGTRLTVT.

The V and J genes are TRBV7-9 and TRBJ1-3, with D perhaps matching TRBD1 (6 bases). V was trimmed by 3 bases and J by 4 bases, leaving 10 bases between them. The CDR3 loop spans 14 amino acids. CDR1 is SEHNR, CDR2 FQNEAQ, per germline (reference sequence). This CDR3 is CASSLSRGGNTIYF. The CDR3 DNA follows: TGTGCCAGCAGCTTGAGCAGGGGCGGAAACACCATATATTTT.

This clone has just a few counts. V and J are TRBV18 and TRBJ1-4; 7 nucleotides line up with TRBD1. The CDR3 runs to 16 residues. V dropped 3 bases and J dropped 2; count of bases not matched to a gene: 6. Germline V gene lookup returns CDR1 KGHSH and CDR2 LQKENI. CDR3 region: CASSPSSTGTNEKLFF. The DNA of the CDR3 is TGTGCCAGCTCACCCAGCTCGACAGGGACTAATGAAAAACTGTTTTTT. The full variable domain, in which reference TRBV18 and TRBJ1-4 provide the parts outside the CDR3, is NAGVMQNPRHLVRRRGQEARLRCSPMKGHSHVYWYRQLPEEGLKFMVYLQKENIIDESGMPKERFSAEFPKEGPSILRIQQVVRGDSAAYFCASSPSSTGTNEKLFFGSGTQLSVL.

The chain couples TRBV15 to TRBJ2-1, with D tentatively TRBD2 (6 bases). CDR1 and CDR2 (germline): LNHNV, YYDKDF (reference sequence). The CDR3 sequence is 15 residues long. V was trimmed by 1 base and J by 4 bases, leaving 11 bases between them. In DNA, the CDR3 is TGTGCCACCAGCAGAGCGTCCCGGGGGTACAATGAGCAGTTCTTC. Its protein product is CATSRASRGYNEQFF.

About this clone: Other DNA sequences in this sample translate to the same CDR3. V usage is TRBV9 and J usage is TRBJ2-7; TRBD1 or TRBD2 may be the D gene (5 bases each). Germline loops: CDR1 SGDLS, CDR2 YYNGEE. The CDR3 runs to 13 residues. The V and J ends lost 0 bases and 1 base respectively, with 5 bases between them. The DNA for the CDR3 is TGTGCCAGCAGCGTAGGGGGGTCCTACGAGCAGTACTTC. Translating gives CASSVGGSYEQYF.

This clone has a single count. The chain combines TRBV21-1 with TRBJ2-1; the DNA was not compared with TRBD2, the D call given in the table. TRBV21-1 is marked as a pseudogene. The CDR3 is made up of 16 amino acids. This chain's CDR3 is CASSKHCTREHNEQFF. DNA of the CDR3: TGTGCCAGCAGCAAGCACTGCACCCGGGAACACAATGAGCAGTTCTTC.

The rearrangement links TRBV11-2 to TRBJ2-7, with a weak D call TRBD2 (6 bases). V lost 1 base and J lost 4, with 14 bases in between. The CDR3 spans 15 residues. CDR1 SGHAT and CDR2 FQNNGV come from the germline V gene. The CDR3 sequence is CASSLGRGPFYEQYF. The CDR3 nucleotides read TGTGCCAGCAGCTTAGGGCGGGGTCCCTTTTACGAGCAGTACTTC.

V gene TRBV6-5 combines with J gene TRBJ2-7, with TRBD1 identical over 10 bases. The CDR3 sequence is 14 residues long. Germline V gene data show CDR1 as MNHEY and CDR2 as SVGAGI. J lost 3 bases, V lost 2 bases, and 1 base had no gene match. CDR3 nucleotides: TGTGCCAGCAGTTACCGGACAGGGGGCTACGAGCAGTACTTC. It yields the protein CASSYRTGGYEQYF.

This sequence joins TRBV9 and TRBJ2-1; 9 bases map to TRBD2. This CDR3 region has 15 residues. The germline V gene has CDR1 SGDLS and CDR2 YYNGEE. Trimming at V came to 3 bases and at J to 3 bases, leaving 4 bases not matched to a gene. The CDR3 DNA is TGTGCCAGCAGCGCCCAGCGGGGGGACTACAATGAGCAGTTCTTC. Residues: CASSAQRGDYNEQFF.

This clone is classed as medium-sized. The V and J genes are TRBV7-6 and TRBJ1-6, with D possibly being TRBD1 (6 bases). Trimming cost V 5 bases and J 6 bases, with 11 bases left between them. Germline V gives CDR1 SGHVS, CDR2 FNYEAQ. The CDR3 runs 14 residues. CDR3 protein: CASSTGQRNSPLHF. The CDR3, as DNA: TGTGCCAGCAGCACGGGACAACGTAATTCACCCCTCCACTTT.

A single count supports this clone. This chain joins TRBV19 and TRBJ2-7; D possibly corresponds to TRBD1 (6 bases). Germline V CDR1 and CDR2: LNHDA, SQIVND (reference sequence). V was trimmed by 3 bases and J by 7 bases, leaving 13 bases between them. The CDR3 is 13 amino acids. The CDR3 sequence: CASSMRDIGEQYF. In DNA, the CDR3 is TGTGCCAGTAGTATGAGGGACATCGGAGAGCAGTACTTC.

A note on this clone: The germline gene is not matched at one end of the junction; a read error may be the cause. The chain has TRBV10-3 and TRBJ2-5; D might be TRBD1 or TRBD2, each matching 5 bases. The CDR3 extends over 13 amino acids. From germline, CDR1 is ENHRY and CDR2 SYGVKD. This CDR3 reads CAISPGAQVTQYF. The DNA of the CDR3 is TGTGCCATCAGTCCCGGGGCCCAAGTGACCCAGTACTTC.

The chain carries TRBV7-9 and TRBJ2-3; 7 nucleotides line up with TRBD1. The V gene's germline CDR1 is SEHNR and CDR2 FQNEAQ (reference sequence). V gave up 7 bases and J gave up 8 bases; unmatched junction bases: 12. This CDR3 is 14 amino acids long. CDR3 protein: CASKGAKPQSTQYF. The CDR3 region has the DNA TGTGCCAGCAAGGGGGCCAAGCCACAGAGTACGCAGTATTTT.